This record looks at one T cell receptor beta chain sequence and its context. The sample originates from a study of CD8 T cells in Susac syndrome. Germline V gene sequence: CDR1 LGHNT, CDR2 FRNRAP. The CDR3 totals 16 residues. Trimming stripped 5 bases from V and 1 base from J, with 14 bases between. cDNA came from approximately 0.5 to 1 ug RNA primed by random hexamers. The CDR3 of TCR beta was amplified by immunoSEQ multiplex PCR across 54 Vbeta and 13 Jbeta. MiXCR was run by TCRdb on the immunoSEQ multiplex PCR reads, yielding one entry per CDR3 protein. The data show 45,000 or so distinct CDR3 sequences, more than 85% seen once.

The receptor was isolated from a human donor in good health. The sequenced sample consisted of CD8+ T cells from PBMCs. The rearrangement joins TRBV12-5 to TRBJ2-2; possibly TRBD1 for D (6 bases). DNA for the CDR3: TGTGCTAGTGGTCCCGAGGGGGTTTTGAACACCGGGGAGCTGTTTTTT. Protein: CASGPEGVLNTGELFF.